This TCR beta chain appears in the sequencing data of a study of blood T cell repertoires in COVID-19. Study in general: The samples span acute and convalescent COVID-19 from the United States, Italy and Spain. In each case, the material was cDNA or gDNA derived from T cells, B-cell-depleted T cells, or PBMCs.

In the original processing: Using reference gene primer amplification, nucleated cell counts were estimated. Only in-frame clones appear in the TCRdb table, and some are missing; sequencing was by immunoSEQ multiplex PCR. That table furnishes V, J and clone size, whereas the DNA furnished D and trimming. The sample has 300,000 or so clones, around nine tenths seen once. J gave up 5 bases and V 0 bases, and 6 bases lay outside the gene matches. This CDR3 has 15 residues. Per the germline V gene, CDR1 is MNHEY and CDR2 is SVGEGT. Sequencing was carried out using peripheral blood. This clonotype was obtained from a man in his 70s with acute or convalescent COVID-19. This chain joins TRBV6-2 or TRBV6-3 and TRBJ2-5; 7 nucleotides align to TRBD2. CDR3 sequence (DNA): TGTGCCAGCAGTTACTCGAGCGGGGATACGGAGACCCAGTACTTC. Translation: CASSYSSGDTETQYF.